These 16 T cell receptor beta chains came from one sample sequenced in a study of vaccination and CD4 T cells after COVID-19. These receptors' targets are unknown. Oncomine TCR Beta short-read sequencing was applied to DNA from cultured CD4+ T cells. TCRdb called the PCR reads again in MiXCR, with one record for every CDR3 protein. The table includes around 12,000 distinct CDR3 sequences, approximately 80% detected once. Stated treatment: roughly ten-day PBMC culture with coronavirus spike peptide pools or control peptides (ViraFEST assay). The sequencing sample was made of CD4+ T cells from blood, cultured in vitro. These receptors were taken from a human donor who had recovered from COVID-19.

The J gene is TRBJ1-3, the V gene TRBV20-1; possibly TRBD1 for D (6 bases). Germline values: CDR1 DFQATT, CDR2 SNEGSKA (reference sequence). The germline V and J ends were trimmed by 3 bases and 4 bases, with 16 bases remaining between them. The CDR3 runs 15 residues. The CDR3 protein is CSASAGTGWGNTIYF. The CDR3 DNA sequence: TGCAGTGCTAGCGCAGGAACAGGGTGGGGAAACACCATATATTTT.

The J gene is TRBJ2-5, the V gene TRBV9; D call uncertain. Trimming stripped 0 bases from V and 6 bases from J, with 6 bases between. CDR3 length equals 12 residues. Germline values: CDR1 SGDLS, CDR2 YYNGEE. CDR3 loop: CASSVVGKTQYF. The CDR3, as DNA: TGTGCCAGCAGCGTAGTGGGTAAGACCCAGTACTTC.

This clonotype has a handful of counts. This sequence joins TRBV6-5 and TRBJ1-6; no reliable D call. The CDR3 loop spans 13 amino acids. V dropped 2 bases and J dropped 7 bases, with 6 bases sitting between them. Germline loops: CDR1 MNHEY, CDR2 SVGAGI. The CDR3: CASSYRPNSPLHF. In DNA, the CDR3 is TGTGCCAGCAGTTACCGACCCAATTCACCCCTCCACTTT.

This rearrangement joins TRBV6-2 or TRBV6-3 to TRBJ2-4, with 7 bases identical to TRBD1. This CDR3 has 14 residues. V lost 5 bases to trimming and J lost 6 bases; unmatched junction nucleotides: 7. CDR1 and CDR2 from the germline V gene are MNHEY and SVGEGT. The CDR3 region is CASSRQGGGNIQYF. DNA for the CDR3: TGTGCCAGCAGTAGACAGGGTGGGGGAAACATTCAGTACTTC.

CDR3 DNA: TGTGCCAGCAACAAAGCGGGGGGGGCCGCCGGAAACATTCAGTACTTC. This sequence encodes CASNKAGGAAGNIQYF. The chain carries TRBV7-2 and TRBJ2-4, with 10 bases aligning to TRBD2. The V gene's germline CDR1 is SGHTA and CDR2 FQGNSA. The CDR3 has 16 residues. V lost 7 bases to trimming and J lost 6 bases; unmatched junction nucleotides: 12.

J is TRBJ1-5 and V is TRBV28; no clear D gene. V lost 6 bases and J lost 0, with 15 bases in between. Per germline, CDR1 MDHEN and CDR2 SYDVKM. There are 16 residues in the CDR3. CDR3 in DNA: TGTGCCAGCAGGCCCACGTCCGGGAATAGCAATCAGCCCCAGCATTTT. Protein: CASRPTSGNSNQPQHF.

The J gene is TRBJ2-7, the V gene TRBV19; 10 positions match TRBD2. Trimming removed 5 bases from V and 3 bases from J; junction bases left unmatched: 7. The CDR3 totals 15 residues. The germline V gene has CDR1 LNHDA and CDR2 SQIVND (reference sequence). CDR3 bases: TGTGCCAGTAGTCACCCGGGACTAGCGAACTACGAGCAGTACTTC. Protein: CASSHPGLANYEQYF.

This clonotype was detected only once. The junction does not match germline at one end; this may be a read error. The chain couples TRBV7-2 to TRBJ1-1; D ambiguous. Germline assignment: CDR1 SGHTA and CDR2 FQGNSA. This CDR3 has 16 amino acids. This chain's CDR3 is CASSVAVGPGNTEAFF. The CDR3 nucleotides read TGTGCCAGCAGCGTAGCCGTAGGGCCCGGGAACACTGAAGCTTTCTTT.

In its sample, this clonotype was seen a few times. This sequence joins TRBV20-1 and TRBJ1-2; D is perhaps TRBD1 (5 bases). V lost 6 bases and J 6 bases, leaving 20 bases between the germline ends. Germline V lookup: CDR1 DFQATT, CDR2 SNEGSKA (reference sequence). The CDR3 runs to 14 residues. In nucleotides, the CDR3 is TGCAGTGCCGCCAAACCGGGGGTTGAGCATGGCTACACCTTC. Translation gives CSAAKPGVEHGYTF.

The chain combines TRBV20-1 with TRBJ1-5; the D gene is possibly TRBD1 (6 bases). CDR1 and CDR2 (germline): DFQATT, SNEGSKA (reference sequence). Deletions cut 5 bases from V and 5 bases from J, with 16 bases between. The length of the CDR3 is 14 residues. In nucleotides, the CDR3 is TGCAGTGCTTCTACCGGGACATTTGATCAGCCCCAGCATTTT. Translation: CSASTGTFDQPQHF.

CDR3 bases: TGTGCCACCAGTGACCTCGGACAGTCTAGCACAGATACGCAGTATTTT. Protein product: CATSDLGQSSTDTQYF. This chain links TRBV24-1 with TRBJ2-3; TRBD1 might be the D (6 bases). Germline V CDR1 and CDR2: KGHDR, SFDVKD. The CDR3 contains 16 residues. V dropped 4 bases and J dropped 0 bases, with 13 bases sitting between them.

In its sample, this clonotype is medium-sized. The chain combines TRBV20-1 with TRBJ1-1; D unresolved. The V gene's germline CDR1 is DFQATT and CDR2 SNEGSKA (reference sequence). CDR3 size: 13 residues. With 3 bases removed from V and 1 base from J, the gap between germline ends came to 9 bases. Here the CDR3 reads CSASEGTNTEAFF. CDR3 nucleotides: TGCAGTGCTAGTGAGGGAACGAACACTGAAGCTTTCTTT.

The chain carries TRBV24-1 and TRBJ1-5; D may be TRBD1 (5 bases). This CDR3 spans 15 amino acids. Trimming cost V 5 bases and J 3 bases, with 13 bases left between them. Germline CDR1 is KGHDR and CDR2 is SFDVKD. The CDR3 region has the DNA TGTGCCACCAGTGCTGGAACAGGAATCAATCAGCCCCAGCATTTT. Translating it yields CATSAGTGINQPQHF.

The chain has TRBV7-2 and TRBJ1-1, with TRBD1 as a possible D gene (6 bases). The ends were cut back, 6 bases at V and 0 bases at J, with 11 bases in the middle. The V gene's germline CDR1 is SGHTA and CDR2 FQGNSA. This CDR3 has 14 residues. The CDR3 DNA follows: TGTGCCAGCAGTTCAGGGGTATTGAACACTGAAGCTTTCTTT. Translating it yields CASSSGVLNTEAFF.

V gene TRBV27 combines with J gene TRBJ2-7; D may be TRBD1 (5 bases). The CDR3 is 17 residues long. The V end lost 2 bases, the J end lost 2 bases, and 19 bases lay between the germline ends. Germline lookup yields CDR1 MNHEY and CDR2 SMNVEV (reference sequence). In DNA form, the CDR3 reads TGTGCCAGCAGTTTAGGCCATTTAGGGGTCCCCCCCTACGAGCAGTACTTC. Encoded protein: CASSLGHLGVPPYEQYF.

V gene TRBV10-3 combines with J gene TRBJ1-5; 7 nucleotides match TRBD1. From germline, CDR1 is ENHRY and CDR2 SYGVKD. This CDR3 region has 16 residues. The V segment lost 4 bases and the J segment 7 bases; nucleotides outside the gene matches: 13. The CDR3 DNA follows: TGTGCCATCAGTGCGGGGGAGAGGGGGCTAGACCAGCCCCAGCATTTT. This codes for CAISAGERGLDQPQHF.